Each of the 32 T cell receptor beta chains below was sequenced from the same sample in a study of identical twins. Using its own MiXCR run on the 5' RACE reads, TCRdb lists one record per CDR3 protein. The table has roughly 720,000 distinct CDR3 sequences, roughly 20% seen once; the top ten hold around 12%. This sample was also put to use in a study of T cells expressing NK-cell markers.

Sequenced: PBMCs. These receptors all come from a woman aged 18-29 years in good health.

This clonotype was observed a handful of times. The chain uses TRBV15 and TRBJ2-7, with D possibly being TRBD2 (5 bases). This CDR3 is built from 15 residues. V shed 2 bases and J shed 5 bases, with 16 bases lying between them. Germline loops: CDR1 LNHNV, CDR2 YYDKDF (reference sequence). The CDR3 region is CATSRNNRDSNEQYF. For the CDR3, the DNA is TGTGCCACCAGCAGAAATAACCGGGATTCTAACGAGCAGTACTTC.

In this sample, this clonotype turned up many times. The chain has TRBV29-1 and TRBJ1-1, with D unresolved. The CDR3 totals 11 residues. Germline V CDR1 and CDR2: SQVTM, ANQGSEA. The CDR3 reads CSSSRNTEAFF. CDR3 sequence (DNA): TGCAGTTCTTCCAGGAACACTGAAGCTTTCTTT.

There are a few counts of this clonotype. The chain joins TRBV7-9 to TRBJ1-5; 9 bases fit TRBD1. CDR3 length: 15 amino acids. Trimming at V came to 1 base and at J to 5 bases, leaving 3 bases not matched to a gene. Per the germline V gene, CDR1 is SEHNR and CDR2 is FQNEAQ (reference sequence). CDR3 nucleotide sequence: TGTGCCAGCAGCTTAGGGACAGGGGTCGATCAGCCCCAGCATTTT. This gives the protein CASSLGTGVDQPQHF.

This clonotype was picked up a small number of times. The chain couples TRBV5-1 to TRBJ2-7, with 7 positions matching TRBD1. Germline trimming cut 4 bases from V and 0 bases from J; bases unmatched to any gene: 10. CDR1 and CDR2 from the germline V gene are SGHRS and YFSETQ. The CDR3 loop spans 16 amino acids. The CDR3 is CASSIRTGAISYEQYF. Here the CDR3 DNA reads TGCGCCAGCAGCATCCGAACAGGGGCCATCTCCTACGAGCAGTACTTC.

This clonotype was picked up a small number of times. The chain employs TRBV5-1 and TRBJ2-2; no definite D call. There are 15 residues in the CDR3. Germline V gene lookup returns CDR1 SGHRS and CDR2 YFSETQ. V lost 0 bases and J 3 bases, leaving 9 bases between the germline ends. The CDR3 reads CASSLGQRDTGELFF. The CDR3 DNA sequence: TGCGCCAGCAGCTTGGGGCAACGTGACACCGGGGAGCTGTTTTTT.

This clonotype was counted a few times. The V gene is TRBV29-1, the J gene TRBJ2-7; the D gene is possibly TRBD1 (6 bases). The V and J ends lost 6 bases and 3 bases respectively, with 24 bases between them. The CDR3 has 16 amino acids. CDR1 and CDR2 from the germline V gene are SQVTM and ANQGSEA. Written as DNA, the CDR3 is TGCAGCGTCCTGACAGGTAGGGGCGGAACTGGCTACGAGCAGTACTTC. Translation gives CSVLTGRGGTGYEQYF.

This clonotype has a count of ten or more. One end of the junction fails to match germline, which may point to a read error. This sequence joins TRBV9 and TRBJ2-3, with TRBD2 matching over 8 bases. Germline values: CDR1 SGDLS, CDR2 YYNGEE. The CDR3 is 14 residues long. CDR3 sequence: CASSASGSTDTQYF. The DNA of the CDR3 is TGCGCCAGCAGCGCTAGCGGGAGCACAGATACGCAGTATTTT.

The CDR3 is CSVNPMGEQFF. DNA for the CDR3: TGCAGCGTTAACCCCATGGGTGAGCAGTTCTTC. The rearrangement joins TRBV29-1 to TRBJ2-1; D uncertain. Germline lookup yields CDR1 SQVTM and CDR2 ANQGSEA. The length of the CDR3 is 11 residues. With 5 bases removed from V and 9 bases from J, the gap between germline ends came to 11 bases.

This clonotype was counted between two and nine times. This rearrangement joins TRBV18 to TRBJ2-1, with D possibly TRBD1 on 6 matching bases. The length of the CDR3 is 13 residues. From germline, CDR1 is KGHSH and CDR2 LQKENI. V dropped 3 bases and J dropped 9 bases, with 12 bases sitting between them. Here the CDR3 DNA reads TGTGCCAGCTCACCGAACAGGGCCCTTGAGCAGTTCTTC. Translated: CASSPNRALEQFF. The whole variable domain, filled in from reference TRBV18 and TRBJ2-1, reads NAGVMQNPRHLVRRRGQEARLRCSPMKGHSHVYWYRQLPEEGLKFMVYLQKENIIDESGMPKERFSAEFPKEGPSILRIQQVVRGDSAAYFCASSPNRALEQFFGPGTRLTVL.

The rearrangement joins TRBV5-1 to TRBJ2-7, with 13 bases identical to TRBD2. The CDR3 is 15 amino acids. V lost 3 bases, J lost 2 bases, and 2 bases stayed unmatched. Looked up from germline, CDR1 is SGHRS and CDR2 is YFSETQ. DNA for the CDR3: TGCGCCAGCAGCTGGGGGACTAGCGGGACCTACGAGCAGTACTTC. Amino acid sequence: CASSWGTSGTYEQYF.

The gene calls are TRBV5-1 and TRBJ2-3, with 9 bases matching TRBD2. Germline V CDR1 and CDR2: SGHRS, YFSETQ. V gave up 0 bases and J gave up 1 base; unmatched junction bases: 3. This CDR3 region has 16 residues. The DNA of the CDR3 is TGCGCCAGCAGCTTGGGGGTAGCGGGGGGCACAGATACGCAGTATTTT. Encoded protein: CASSLGVAGGTDTQYF. Supplemented by reference TRBV5-1 and TRBJ2-3, the full variable domain reads KAGVTQTPRYLIKTRGQQVTLSCSPISGHRSVSWYQQTPGQGLQFLFEYFSETQRNKGNFPGRFSGRQFSNSRSEMNVSTLELGDSALYLCASSLGVAGGTDTQYFGPGTRLTVL.

This clonotype has only a few counts. V gene TRBV6-5 combines with J gene TRBJ2-5, with TRBD2 matching over 9 bases. V lost 2 bases to trimming and J lost 3 bases; unmatched junction nucleotides: 10. Germline V gene lookup returns CDR1 MNHEY and CDR2 SVGAGI. The CDR3 runs 17 residues. CDR3 sequence (DNA): TGTGCCAGCAGTTACGGGGGAGGGGGACTAGCTAAAGAGACCCAGTACTTC. Its protein product is CASSYGGGGLAKETQYF.

This clonotype came up a few times. The genes are TRBV5-5 and TRBJ2-3; 9 bases are a match to TRBD2. CDR1 is SGHKS, CDR2 YYEKEE, per germline (reference sequence). The CDR3 has 12 amino acids. Losses at the gene ends were 1 base for V and 14 bases for J; bases not matched to a gene: 5. This chain's CDR3 is CASSLLLAGWYF. CDR3 nucleotides: TGTGCCAGCAGCTTGCTGCTAGCGGGGTGGTATTTT.

This clonotype has more than one count but fewer than ten. The gene calls are TRBV5-1 and TRBJ1-4; D not resolved. The CDR3 contains 14 residues. Germline V gene sequence: CDR1 SGHRS, CDR2 YFSETQ. V was pared by 3 bases and J by 5 bases, with 11 bases between. CDR3 sequence reads: CASSYGGWNEKLFF. The DNA of the CDR3 is TGCGCCAGCAGCTACGGTGGGTGGAATGAAAAACTGTTTTTT.

This clonotype has ten or more counts. The chain links TRBV7-8 to TRBJ1-1, with a possible D match to TRBD1 (6 bases). CDR1 and CDR2 (germline): SGHVS, FQNEAQ. The CDR3 runs 13 residues. Between the trimmed V and J ends, which lost 5 bases and 2 bases, there was a span of 9 bases. The DNA for the CDR3 is TGTGCCAGCAGCAAGACAGGTAACACTGAAGCTTTCTTT. Its protein is CASSKTGNTEAFF.

The gene calls are TRBV12-3 or TRBV12-4 and TRBJ1-2; the match to TRBD1 covers 9 bases. The CDR3 contains 14 residues. The V gene end was trimmed by 5 bases and the J gene end by 2 bases; junction bases not matched to a gene: 3. In DNA form, the CDR3 reads TGTGCCAGCAGTACCGGGACAGGGAACTATGGCTACACCTTC. Residues: CASSTGTGNYGYTF.

This chain joins TRBV20-1 and TRBJ1-1; D remains unclear. The CDR3 sequence is 14 residues long. V lost 0 bases and J lost 4, with 12 bases in between. Germline CDR1 DFQATT, CDR2 SNEGSKA (reference sequence). The CDR3 DNA reads as TGCAGTGCTAGAGATCAAGGAAGTGGCACTGAAGCTTTCTTT. As protein: CSARDQGSGTEAFF.

The chain employs TRBV5-1 and TRBJ1-1; D is ambiguous. Germline assignment: CDR1 SGHRS and CDR2 YFSETQ. V lost 2 bases, J lost 0 bases, and 8 bases lay in between. The CDR3 is 14 residues long. CDR3 in DNA: TGCGCCAGCAGCTTCGGCAAAATGAACACTGAAGCTTTCTTT. Amino acid sequence: CASSFGKMNTEAFF.

The genes are TRBV5-1 and TRBJ1-2; D is undetermined. V was trimmed by 0 bases and J by 4 bases, leaving 10 bases between them. This CDR3 contains 14 residues. Germline assignment: CDR1 SGHRS and CDR2 YFSETQ. The CDR3 reads CASSLDAALYGYTF. CDR3 DNA sequence: TGCGCCAGCAGCTTGGACGCTGCGCTCTATGGCTACACCTTC.

This chain joins TRBV15 and TRBJ2-1; D call uncertain. Trimming pared 6 bases from V and 4 bases from J, leaving 7 bases between. CDR1 and CDR2 from the germline V gene are LNHNV and YYDKDF (reference sequence). This CDR3 has 12 residues. CDR3 sequence (DNA): TGTGCCACCAGGCGCGATTACAATGAGCAGTTCTTC. Amino acids: CATRRDYNEQFF. The full variable domain, with the rest looked up from reference TRBV15 and TRBJ2-1, is DAMVIQNPRYQVTQFGKPVTLSCSQTLNHNVMYWYQQKSSQAPKLLFHYYDKDFNNEADTPDNFQSRRPNTSFCFLDIRSPGLGDTAMYLCATRRDYNEQFFGPGTRLTVL.

This clonotype was recorded at least ten times. This chain links TRBV12-3 or TRBV12-4 with TRBJ2-3; perhaps TRBD1 as D (6 bases). V was pared by 6 bases and J by 2 bases, with 9 bases between. This CDR3 is built from 13 residues. The CDR3 region is CASRGHPTDTQYF. The DNA for the CDR3 is TGTGCCAGCAGGGGACACCCCACAGATACGCAGTATTTT.

The rearrangement links TRBV12-3 or TRBV12-4 to TRBJ1-1; TRBD1 aligns across 7 bases. This CDR3 is built from 13 residues. V shed 6 bases and J 5 bases; nucleotides not matched to a gene: 6. CDR3 protein: CASSFQGETEAFF. As DNA, the CDR3 is TGTGCCAGCAGCTTTCAGGGGGAAACTGAAGCTTTCTTT.

This clonotype was seen at least ten times. This rearrangement joins TRBV3-1 to TRBJ2-5; no firm D call. This CDR3 has 14 residues. V was shortened by 4 bases and J by 1 base, with 10 bases between the two germline ends. From germline, CDR1 is LGHDT and CDR2 YNNKEL (reference sequence). The CDR3 sequence: CASSLGMIQETQYF. The CDR3 region has the DNA TGTGCCAGCAGCCTTGGAATGATCCAAGAGACCCAGTACTTC.

Worth noting for this clonotype: Relative to the germline gene, one junction end is altered; a read error may explain this. V gene TRBV12-3 or TRBV12-4 combines with J gene TRBJ2-2; the D is unclear. The CDR3 spans 16 residues. CDR3 residues: CASSLVDLLNIGELFF. The CDR3 DNA sequence: TGTGCCAGCAGTTTGGTGGACCTGCTGAACATCGGGGAGCTGTTTTTT.

The chain combines TRBV20-1 with TRBJ2-1; D may correspond to TRBD1 or TRBD2 (5 bases each). Trimming took off 7 bases at V and 3 bases at J, with 13 bases between the two ends. Germline V CDR1 and CDR2: DFQATT, SNEGSKA (reference sequence). The CDR3 runs 13 residues. In DNA, the CDR3 is TGCAGTGTTAGGGGCCGGGGCTACAATGAGCAGTTCTTC. This translates into CSVRGRGYNEQFF.

The CDR3 nucleotides are TGTGCCAGCAGTTTGGAGGGGGGTGTACAAGAGACCCAGTACTTC. It yields the protein CASSLEGGVQETQYF. The V call is TRBV12-3 or TRBV12-4, the J call TRBJ2-5; tentatively, D is TRBD1 or TRBD2 (6 bases each). The CDR3 is 15 amino acids. V was shortened by 3 bases and J by 2 bases, with 13 bases between the two germline ends.

The chain employs TRBV12-3 or TRBV12-4 and TRBJ2-1; maybe TRBD1 (5 bases). The length of the CDR3 is 15 residues. V shed 7 bases and J shed 6 bases, with 19 bases lying between them. The CDR3 spells CASTHSGSTGNEQFF. CDR3 in DNA: TGTGCCAGCACCCACTCAGGGTCAACGGGCAATGAGCAGTTCTTC.

As for this clonotype: Its ends do not fully match the called genes, so a read error is possible. V and J are TRBV7-2 and TRBJ2-7; perhaps D is TRBD1 or TRBD2 (6 bases each). The CDR3 covers 15 residues. The germline V gene has CDR1 SGHTA and CDR2 FQGNSA. This CDR3 reads CASSSGGGTGSLVDF. The CDR3 nucleotides read TGTGCCAGCAGCTCCGGAGGGGGGACTGGCAGTCTGGTGGACTTC.

This clonotype was observed many times. The chain links TRBV6-1 to TRBJ2-3; 9 bases are a match to TRBD2. The CDR3 runs to 14 residues. Germline CDR1 and CDR2: MNHNS and SASEGT. V dropped 10 bases and J dropped 2; count of bases not matched to a gene: 7. CDR3 loop: CATRMGLATDTQYF. CDR3 nucleotide sequence: TGTGCCACCCGGATGGGACTAGCCACAGATACGCAGTATTTT.

This clonotype has just a few counts. The chain employs TRBV6-5 and TRBJ2-7; 7 positions agree with TRBD1. Germline V gene lookup returns CDR1 MNHEY and CDR2 SVGAGI. CDR3 length equals 15 residues. Losses at the gene ends were 2 bases for V and 2 bases for J; bases not matched to a gene: 6. The CDR3 nucleotides are TGTGCCAGCAGTTACACAGGGGTGCAGACCTACGAGCAGTACTTC. This sequence encodes CASSYTGVQTYEQYF.

This clonotype has more than one count but fewer than ten. The V call is TRBV5-6, the J call TRBJ2-1, with D perhaps matching TRBD2 (6 bases). Germline CDR1 is SGHDT and CDR2 is YYEEEE. V shed 2 bases and J shed 0 bases, with 12 bases lying between them. There are 16 residues in the CDR3. The CDR3 region is CASSFGGSNSYNEQFF. CDR3 nucleotide sequence: TGTGCCAGCAGCTTCGGGGGATCCAACTCCTACAATGAGCAGTTCTTC.

This clonotype was recorded many times. The rearrangement links TRBV20-1 to TRBJ2-3; D remains unclear. This CDR3 spans 11 amino acids. In germline, CDR1 is DFQATT, CDR2 SNEGSKA (reference sequence). V lost 3 bases and J lost 6, with 7 bases in between. The CDR3 here is CSARDRDTQYF. CDR3 nucleotide sequence: TGCAGTGCTAGGGACCGGGATACGCAGTATTTT.